The 21 T cell receptor beta chains below were found in one sample sequenced in a study of blood T cell repertoires in COVID-19. Libraries were prepared by immunoSEQ multiplex PCR; TCRdb keeps only in-frame clonotypes and omits some of them. The sample gives 650,000 to 800,000 clones, more than 80% of which show up once; under 0.3% is in the top ten. Source material: peripheral blood. Every receptor here comes from a woman between 18 and 30 years old with acute or convalescent COVID-19.

The chain combines TRBV30 with TRBJ1-1, with TRBD1 identical over 9 bases. The CDR3 is 13 residues long. The junction had 3 bases not matched to a gene; V was cut back by 5 bases and J by 2 bases. Germline V CDR1 and CDR2: GTSNPN, SVGIG (reference sequence). CDR3 sequence: CAWHRGPNTEAFF. CDR3 coding DNA: TGTGCCTGGCACAGGGGGCCAAACACTGAAGCTTTCTTT.

This clone was counted only a few times. The chain couples TRBV4-1 to TRBJ1-1; D not certain. This CDR3 is 14 amino acids long. The V gene lost 4 bases and the J gene lost 1 base, with 10 bases spanning the gap. CDR1 MGHRA and CDR2 YSYEKL come from the germline V gene. The CDR3 sequence: CASSPRESNTEAFF. In nucleotides, the CDR3 is TGCGCCAGCAGCCCTCGAGAATCGAACACTGAAGCTTTCTTT.

This rearrangement joins TRBV7-2 to TRBJ2-7; D perhaps matches TRBD2 (6 bases). V was trimmed by 3 bases and J by 3 bases, leaving 18 bases between them. This CDR3 is built from 16 residues. Germline assignment: CDR1 SGHTA and CDR2 FQGNSA. The CDR3 reads CASSLSRDSPLYEQYF. Written as DNA, the CDR3 is TGTGCCAGCAGCTTGAGCCGGGACTCCCCCCTCTACGAGCAGTACTTC. Full variable domain (outside the CDR3, taken from reference TRBV7-2 and TRBJ2-7): GAGVSQSPSNKVTEKGKDVELRCDPISGHTALYWYRQSLGQGLEFLIYFQGNSAPDKSGLPSDRFSAERTGGSVSTLTIQRTQQEDSAVYLCASSLSRDSPLYEQYFGPGTRLTVT.

The rearrangement links TRBV24-1 to TRBJ2-1; tentatively, D is TRBD2 (6 bases). The CDR3 contains 15 residues. Trimming shortened V by 9 bases and J by 0 bases, and 14 bases separated the two germline ends. The germline V gene has CDR1 KGHDR and CDR2 SFDVKD. The CDR3 is CATAPGGISYNEQFF. The DNA of the CDR3 is TGTGCCACCGCCCCTGGGGGGATCTCCTACAATGAGCAGTTCTTC.

The chain links TRBV9 to TRBJ1-1, with D tentatively TRBD1 (6 bases). This CDR3 comprises 13 residues. Germline V gene sequence: CDR1 SGDLS, CDR2 YYNGEE. V was trimmed by 4 bases and J by 6 bases, leaving 13 bases between them. In DNA, the CDR3 is TGTGCCAGCAGCCAGAGTCACAGGGCTGAAGCTTTCTTT. Its translation: CASSQSHRAEAFF.

The rearrangement uses TRBV7-9 and TRBJ1-5; D gene unclear. CDR1 is SEHNR, CDR2 FQNEAQ, per germline (reference sequence). V dropped 3 bases and J dropped 1 base, with 10 bases sitting between them. The CDR3 is made up of 15 amino acids. The CDR3 DNA is TGTGCCAGCAGCTTCGGTGAGGCGAGCAATCAGCCCCAGCATTTT. Encoded protein: CASSFGEASNQPQHF.

The rearrangement joins TRBV18 to TRBJ1-2; a weak D match, TRBD1 (5 bases). The germline gives CDR1 KGHSH, CDR2 LQKENI. The ends were cut back, 3 bases at V and 0 bases at J, with 17 bases in the middle. The CDR3 is 17 amino acids. CDR3 region: CASSPVLAGTTNYGYTF. DNA for the CDR3: TGTGCCAGCTCACCCGTCCTCGCGGGGACCACTAACTATGGCTACACCTTC.

J is TRBJ1-1 and V is TRBV5-1, with D perhaps TRBD1 (5 bases). Trimming left V 3 bases short and J 0 bases short, with 21 bases between. The CDR3 extends over 18 amino acids. CDR1 and CDR2 from the germline V gene are SGHRS and YFSETQ. CDR3 bases: TGCGCCAGCAGCTCCTCACAGGCTATCGGCCCTTTGAACACTGAAGCTTTCTTT. Translation: CASSSSQAIGPLNTEAFF.

The chain couples TRBV10-2 to TRBJ2-7, with TRBD1 matching 10 bases. The CDR3 consists of 13 residues. The germline V gene has CDR1 WSHSY and CDR2 SAAADI. V dropped 8 bases and J dropped 6; count of bases not matched to a gene: 7. This CDR3 is CASGRQGATEQYF. CDR3 sequence (DNA): TGCGCCAGCGGACGACAGGGGGCGACCGAGCAGTACTTC.

This chain uses TRBV4-1 with TRBJ2-7; 8 nucleotides agree with TRBD1. CDR3 length: 15 amino acids. Germline CDR1 reads MGHRA; CDR2 reads YSYEKL. Unmatched junction bases numbered 6, after V lost 0 bases and J lost 5 bases. The CDR3 bases are TGCGCCAGCAGCCAAGATCGGACAGGGAAGGACGAGCAGTACTTC. It codes for CASSQDRTGKDEQYF.

The gene calls are TRBV4-2 and TRBJ1-3, with 8 bases that match TRBD1. V lost 4 bases and J lost 8; bases outside the gene matches: 1. This CDR3 region has 12 residues. The V gene's germline CDR1 is LGHNA and CDR2 YNFKEQ. The CDR3 nucleotides read TGTGCCAGCAGCCCGACAGGGGACACCATATATTTT. Translated, it gives CASSPTGDTIYF.

The chain is built from TRBV6-5 and TRBJ1-2; the D is unclear. The CDR3 is made up of 14 amino acids. Germline V CDR1 and CDR2: MNHEY, SVGAGI. The V end was cut by 0 bases, the J end by 8 bases, with 13 bases between. In nucleotides, the CDR3 is TGTGCCAGCAGTTACTCGCTATCGGGTTTCGGCTACACCTTC. This codes for CASSYSLSGFGYTF.

This chain connects TRBV30 to TRBJ2-7; TRBD1 is a possible D gene (6 bases). The germline gives CDR1 GTSNPN, CDR2 SVGIG (reference sequence). This CDR3 region has 13 residues. V lost 2 bases to trimming and J lost 5 bases, with 13 bases between them. Here the CDR3 DNA reads TGTGCCTGGAGTTTTGGGGGCTGGAACGAGCAGTACTTC. It encodes CAWSFGGWNEQYF.

The chain combines TRBV29-1 with TRBJ1-1; the D gene is possibly TRBD1 (6 bases). This CDR3 is built from 13 residues. The germline gives CDR1 SQVTM, CDR2 ANQGSEA. Trimming shortened V by 4 bases and J by 5 bases, and 14 bases separated the two germline ends. In DNA form, the CDR3 reads TGCAGCGTTGGTAACAGGGTTTTGACTGAAGCTTTCTTT. This encodes CSVGNRVLTEAFF.

CDR3 protein: CASSSAGESYGYTF. CDR3 DNA: TGTGCCAGCAGTTCTGCAGGGGAATCCTATGGCTACACCTTC. V usage is TRBV27 and J usage is TRBJ1-2; TRBD1 is a possible D gene (6 bases). The V gene lost 4 bases and the J gene lost 4 bases, with 13 bases spanning the gap. Germline CDR1 is MNHEY and CDR2 is SMNVEV (reference sequence). The CDR3 extends over 14 amino acids.

This sequence joins TRBV28 and TRBJ1-5; D is ambiguous. V was trimmed by 4 bases and J by 2 bases, leaving 12 bases between them. The germline CDR1 and CDR2 sequences are MDHEN and SYDVKM. The CDR3 contains 15 residues. The CDR3 sequence: CASSSPTVGNQPQHF. The CDR3 DNA sequence: TGTGCCAGCAGTTCCCCCACAGTCGGCAATCAGCCCCAGCATTTT.

The CDR3 DNA is TGTGCCAGCAGCTTGTACGGGACAGGAGACTATGGCTACACCTTC. Its protein is CASSLYGTGDYGYTF. The V and J genes are TRBV7-2 and TRBJ1-2; 8 bases agree with TRBD1. The CDR3 has 15 residues. Germline CDR1 and CDR2: SGHTA and FQGNSA. V gave up 3 bases and J gave up 3 bases; unmatched junction bases: 6.

The rearrangement links TRBV2 to TRBJ1-5; TRBD1 aligns across 9 bases. V was clipped by 5 bases and J by 1 base; unmatched bases: 3. This CDR3 region has 15 residues. Germline CDR1 reads SNHLY; CDR2 reads FYNNEI. CDR3 region: CASSTDRGSNQPQHF. The CDR3 DNA reads as TGTGCCAGCAGTACGGACAGGGGAAGCAATCAGCCCCAGCATTTT.

The rearrangement joins TRBV6-6 to TRBJ1-4, with D maybe TRBD1 (6 bases). The CDR3 runs to 14 residues. The V end lost 2 bases, the J end lost 8 bases, and 12 bases lay between the germline ends. Germline-derived CDR1 and CDR2 are MNHNY and SVGAGI (reference sequence). The CDR3 region is CASSYTGLGEKLFF. DNA for the CDR3: TGTGCCAGCAGTTACACAGGGCTAGGGGAAAAACTGTTTTTT.

The genes are TRBV5-1 and TRBJ2-7; 7 nucleotides match TRBD1. The trim removed 5 bases at V and 13 bases at J, leaving 18 bases unmatched. This CDR3 has 14 amino acids. The germline V gene encodes CDR1 SGHRS and CDR2 YFSETQ. The CDR3 here is CASRTGQDTTSRYF. The CDR3 nucleotides are TGCGCCAGCAGGACAGGACAGGACACTACGAGCAGATACTTC.

The V and J genes are TRBV27 and TRBJ1-1; perhaps TRBD1 as D (5 bases). The V and J ends lost 2 bases and 4 bases respectively, with 14 bases between them. Per the germline V gene, CDR1 is MNHEY and CDR2 is SMNVEV (reference sequence). This CDR3 contains 15 residues. The chain's CDR3 is CASSLDWGGGTEAFF. In DNA, the CDR3 is TGTGCCAGCAGTTTAGATTGGGGCGGGGGCACTGAAGCTTTCTTT.